This is a list of T cell receptor beta chains from one sample in a study of T cell responses to AZD1222 COVID-19 vaccine. The repertoire was sequenced with immunoSEQ multiplex PCR; TCRdb's copy has only in-frame clones and lacks some. Of 120,000 to 150,000 clones listed, approximately 90% were seen once; the top ten hold about 4.1%. Source: peripheral blood, taken 28 days after the second AZD1222 dose. Source of these receptors: an adult who received the AZD1222 COVID-19 vaccine. Both conserved end residues are part of each CDR3. The D gene is left open where the match is weak. The listing skips clone size in some rows; elsewhere it reads once, few, many or a size class.

cdr3_aa | cdr3_nt | clone_size | d_call | j_call | v_call
CASSSGLAGEKYF | TGTGCCAGCAGTTCCGGTCTAGCGGGAGAGAAGTACTTC | few | TRBD2 | TRBJ2-7 | TRBV12-3/TRBV12-4
CASSSFPLAGGPGELFF | TGTGCCAGCTCATCTTTCCCTCTAGCGGGAGGGCCCGGGGAGCTGTTTTTT | . | TRBD2 | TRBJ2-2 | TRBV18
CASSLRSASGLQETQYF | TGTGCCAGCAGTTTAAGATCGGCTAGCGGGCTCCAAGAGACCCAGTACTTC | . | TRBD2 | TRBJ2-5 | TRBV28
CASSSGPNTGELFF | TGTGCCAGCAGCTCCGGGCCAAACACCGGGGAGCTGTTTTTT | . | . | TRBJ2-2 | TRBV7-3
CSALPGTSYEQYF | TGCAGCGCCCTACCCGGGACCTCCTACGAGCAGTACTTC | . | . | TRBJ2-7 | TRBV29-1
CATSSAGGAWEKLFF | TGTGCCACCAGCAGTGCAGGGGGCGCTTGGGAAAAACTGTTTTTT | . | TRBD1 | TRBJ1-4 | TRBV15
CASSLARSNTEAFF | TGCGCCAGCAGCTTGGCCCGGAGTAACACTGAAGCTTTCTTT | . | . | TRBJ1-1 | TRBV5-1
CASSVDRGRGYTF | TGTGCCAGCAGCGTAGACAGGGGTAGAGGCTACACCTTC | . | TRBD1 | TRBJ1-2 | TRBV9
CASSFMSGGGYNEQFF | TGTGCCAGCAGCTTCATGAGCGGAGGGGGGTACAATGAGCAGTTCTTC | . | . | TRBJ2-1 | TRBV7-9
CASSEEWGTEAFF | TGTGCCAGCAGTGAAGAGTGGGGCACTGAAGCTTTCTTT | . | . | TRBJ1-1 | TRBV6-1
CASSYMRGGLRETQYF | TGTGCCAGCAGCTATATGAGGGGTGGGCTCCGGGAGACCCAGTACTTC | . | . | TRBJ2-5 | TRBV11-2
CASSVLGAGQQNYGYTF | TGTGCCAGCAGCGTATTAGGTGCCGGACAGCAAAACTATGGCTACACCTTC | . | . | TRBJ1-2 | TRBV9
CASSELGAKGYTF | TGTGCCAGCAGTGAACTGGGGGCTAAGGGCTACACCTTC | . | . | TRBJ1-2 | TRBV2
CASSWDRAYGYTF | TGTGCCAGCAGTTGGGACAGAGCCTATGGCTACACCTTC | . | TRBD1 | TRBJ1-2 | TRBV12-3/TRBV12-4
CASSLGQQETQYF | TGTGCCAGCAGCCTGGGACAACAAGAGACCCAGTACTTC | . | . | TRBJ2-5 | TRBV14
CASSLAARIAFF | TGTGCCAGCAGCTTAGCGGCGCGAATAGCTTTCTTT | . | . | TRBJ1-1 | TRBV7-2
CATSDTGTVSYNEQFF | TGTGCCACCAGTGATACCGGGACCGTGTCCTACAATGAGCAGTTCTTC | . | . | TRBJ2-1 | TRBV24-1
CASSQSGGGGYTGELFF | TGTGCCAGCAGCCAAAGCGGAGGGGGAGGGTATACCGGGGAGCTGTTTTTT | . | . | TRBJ2-2 | TRBV3-1/TRBV3-2
CASSPQGLNSPLHF | TGCGCCAGCAGCCCGCAGGGGCTAAACTCACCCCTCCACTTT | . | . | TRBJ1-6 | TRBV4-3
CASSQDLGRAADTQYF | TGTGCCAGCAGCCAAGATCTAGGCAGGGCGGCAGATACGCAGTATTTT | . | . | TRBJ2-3 | TRBV3-1/TRBV3-2
CASSFLTGQETQYF | TGCGCCAGCAGCTTTCTTACAGGGCAAGAGACCCAGTACTTC | . | . | TRBJ2-5 | TRBV5-1
CASSPTWETYEQYF | TGTGCCAGCTCACCAACCTGGGAGACCTACGAGCAGTACTTC | . | . | TRBJ2-7 | TRBV18
CATVSRQHNTEAFF | TGTGCCACCGTAAGCCGACAGCACAACACTGAAGCTTTCTTT | . | . | TRBJ1-1 | TRBV15
CASSLGTGAAGELFF | TGTGCCAGCAGCTTGGGGACAGGGGCGGCCGGGGAGCTGTTTTTT | once | TRBD1 | TRBJ2-2 | TRBV11-3